This entry lists 12 T cell receptor beta chains sequenced from one sample in a study of blood T cell repertoires in COVID-19. Assay used: immunoSEQ multiplex PCR; TCRdb lists only in-frame clones, some missing. The sample contains a few hundred thousand clones, 70% to 90% of which appear only once. The source material was PBMCs or T cells enriched from blood (not recorded which). The receptor set was obtained from a woman aged 60 to 75 in a cohort exposed to, infected with or recovered from COVID-19 (not recorded which).

This clone was detected a few times. The rearrangement links TRBV7-2 to TRBJ2-3; 10 bases map to TRBD1. CDR1 and CDR2 from the germline V gene are SGHTA and FQGNSA. The ends lost 5 bases at V and 7 bases at J; junction bases unmatched: 6. This CDR3 region has 14 residues. CDR3 amino acids: CASSPRDRGNTQYF. The CDR3 nucleotides are TGTGCCAGCAGCCCCCGGGACAGGGGTAATACGCAGTATTTT.

This rearrangement joins TRBV6-1 to TRBJ2-1; 12 nucleotides match TRBD2. The germline gives CDR1 MNHNS, CDR2 SASEGT. The J segment lost 8 bases and the V segment lost 2 bases, leaving 10 bases of the junction unmatched. CDR3 length: 17 residues. The CDR3 loop is CASSEKRRLAGVHEQFF. In nucleotides, the CDR3 is TGTGCCAGCAGTGAAAAACGGAGACTAGCGGGAGTCCATGAGCAGTTCTTC.

The chain carries TRBV5-6 and TRBJ2-3; 13 nucleotides agree with TRBD2. In germline, CDR1 is SGHDT, CDR2 YYEEEE. V shed 4 bases, J shed 4 bases, and the junction held 9 bases outside the gene matches. CDR3 length: 17 residues. The chain's CDR3 is CASSLRTSGSWADTQYF. The CDR3 coding sequence is TGTGCCAGCAGCCTAAGGACTAGCGGGAGCTGGGCAGATACGCAGTATTTT.

The chain carries TRBV18 and TRBJ1-1; D possibly corresponds to TRBD1 (5 bases). The CDR3 is 14 amino acids. Germline assignment: CDR1 KGHSH and CDR2 LQKENI. Trimming cost V 3 bases and J 3 bases, with 11 bases left between them. The CDR3 region is CASSPSGRDTEAFF. The CDR3 DNA reads as TGTGCCAGCTCACCCTCTGGCAGGGACACTGAAGCTTTCTTT.

The genes are TRBV5-1 and TRBJ1-6, with TRBD1 as a possible D gene (5 bases). Germline V lookup: CDR1 SGHRS, CDR2 YFSETQ. The V end was cut by 1 base, the J end by 7 bases, with 9 bases between. The CDR3 length is 14 residues. The CDR3 is CASSLTDTNSPLHF. CDR3 coding DNA: TGCGCCAGCAGCTTGACGGACACCAATTCACCCCTCCACTTT.

Concerning this clone itself: Distinct nucleotide sequences in the sample also encode this CDR3. The rearrangement joins TRBV2 to TRBJ2-2, with a weak D call TRBD2 (7 bases). Germline assignment: CDR1 SNHLY and CDR2 FYNNEI. This CDR3 has 15 residues. V shed 4 bases and J shed 3 bases, with 12 bases lying between them. The CDR3 sequence: CASSGTGRDTGELFF. The CDR3 DNA is TGTGCCAGCAGTGGTACAGGGAGGGACACCGGGGAGCTGTTTTTT. The variable domain in full, completed from reference TRBV2 and TRBJ2-2, reads EPEVTQTPSHQVTQMGQEVILRCVPISNHLYFYWYRQILGQKVEFLVSFYNNEISEKSEIFDDQFSVERPDGSNFTLKIRSTKLEDSAMYFCASSGTGRDTGELFFGEGSRLTVL.

The V gene is TRBV4-1, the J gene TRBJ2-2, with TRBD2 as a possible D gene (5 bases). CDR3 length: 15 amino acids. Per germline, CDR1 MGHRA and CDR2 YSYEKL. V lost 1 base to trimming and J lost 4 bases, with 10 bases between them. The CDR3 loop is CASSQGGSATGELFF. The CDR3 DNA follows: TGCGCCAGCAGCCAAGGAGGGAGCGCCACCGGGGAGCTGTTTTTT.

This chain connects TRBV20-1 to TRBJ1-5; possibly TRBD1 for D (5 bases). Germline values: CDR1 DFQATT, CDR2 SNEGSKA (reference sequence). The V end was cut by 3 bases, the J end by 3 bases, with 12 bases between. The CDR3 is made up of 14 amino acids. CDR3 sequence (DNA): TGCAGTGCTAGTGCCTCAGGGAACAATCAGCCCCAGCATTTT. It is translated as CSASASGNNQPQHF.

V is TRBV2 and J is TRBJ2-2, with D unresolved. Germline V gene sequence: CDR1 SNHLY, CDR2 FYNNEI. Trimming pared 4 bases from V and 4 bases from J, leaving 13 bases between. The length of the CDR3 is 15 residues. The CDR3 coding sequence is TGTGCCAGCAGTGGCGTCCCTCTTAGCACCGGGGAGCTGTTTTTT. This translates into CASSGVPLSTGELFF.

The J gene is TRBJ2-3, the V gene TRBV24-1; 8 positions agree with TRBD2. J lost 2 bases, V lost 9 bases, and 6 bases had no gene match. The CDR3 is 14 amino acids. Looked up from germline, CDR1 is KGHDR and CDR2 is SFDVKD. The DNA of the CDR3 is TGTGCCACCCGAACTAGCGGTTCCACAGATACGCAGTATTTT. Its protein is CATRTSGSTDTQYF.

This clone was observed many times. This sequence joins TRBV7-3 and TRBJ1-1; 7 nucleotides agree with TRBD1. The junction had 14 bases not matched to a gene; V was cut back by 5 bases and J by 8 bases. The V gene's germline CDR1 is SGHTA and CDR2 FQGTGA. This CDR3 comprises 15 residues. CDR3 sequence: CASSQRDRPPQEAFF. The CDR3 DNA sequence: TGTGCCAGCAGCCAAAGGGACAGACCCCCTCAGGAAGCTTTCTTT.

In its sample, this clone was seen once. The rearrangement uses TRBV6-5 and TRBJ1-2; no firm D call. CDR3 length equals 16 residues. V lost 0 bases and J 0 bases, leaving 11 bases between the germline ends. In germline, CDR1 is MNHEY, CDR2 SVGAGI. Written as DNA, the CDR3 is TGTGCCAGCAGTTACTCAACCGGAGGAGCTAACTATGGCTACACCTTC. The encoded protein is CASSYSTGGANYGYTF.